This T cell receptor beta chain appears in the sequencing data of a study of T cell clonality in common variable immunodeficiency. Trimming took 1 base from V and 5 from J; bases not matched to a gene: 4. The CDR3 has 15 residues. CDR1 is SEHNR and CDR2 is FQNEAQ in the germline V gene (reference sequence). Method: immunoSEQ multiplex PCR; TCRdb's copy keeps in-frame clones and lacks some. The sample is made up of some 44,000 clones, none counted only once. This clone was counted many times. The read ends 3 residues shy of where the CDR3 ends; the end is completed using the germline J gene. The sequence was obtained from a person aged 18-70 years in good health. The J gene is TRBJ1-2, the V gene TRBV7-9; 10 bases fit TRBD1. What was sequenced was peripheral blood mononuclear cells. The CDR3 is CASSLGRQGAYGYTF. The sequenced part of the CDR3 DNA is TGTGCCAGCAGCTTAGGAAGACAGGGGGCGTATGGC. Complete variable domain (other parts from reference TRBV7-9 and TRBJ1-2): DTGVSQNPRHKITKRGQNVTFRCDPISEHNRLYWYRQTLGQGPEFLTYFQNEAQLEKSRLLSDRFSAERPKGSFSTLEIQRTEQGDSAMYLCASSLGRQGAYGYTFGSGTRLTVV.